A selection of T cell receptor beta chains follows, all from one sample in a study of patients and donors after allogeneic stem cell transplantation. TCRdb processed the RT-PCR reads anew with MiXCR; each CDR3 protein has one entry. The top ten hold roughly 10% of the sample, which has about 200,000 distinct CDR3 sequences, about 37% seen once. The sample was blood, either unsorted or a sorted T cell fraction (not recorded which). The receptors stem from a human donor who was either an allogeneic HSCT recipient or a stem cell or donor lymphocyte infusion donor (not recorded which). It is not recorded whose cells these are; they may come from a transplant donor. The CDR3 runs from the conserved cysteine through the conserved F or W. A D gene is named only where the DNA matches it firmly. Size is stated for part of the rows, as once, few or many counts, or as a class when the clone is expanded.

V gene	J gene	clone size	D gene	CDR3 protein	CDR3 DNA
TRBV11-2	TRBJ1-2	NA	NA	CASSSAQRNYGYTF	TGTGCCAGCAGCTCAGCACAGCGGAACTATGGCTACACCTTC
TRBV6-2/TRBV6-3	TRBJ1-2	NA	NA	CASILLNIFGYTF	TGTGCCAGCATTTTGTTGAACATCTTTGGCTACACCTTC
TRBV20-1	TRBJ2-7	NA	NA	CSASYGISYEQYF	TGCAGTGCTAGTTATGGGATTTCCTACGAGCAGTACTTC
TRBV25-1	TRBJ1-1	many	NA	CASSESVGDTEAFF	TGTGCCAGCAGTGAATCAGTAGGGGACACTGAAGCTTTCTTT
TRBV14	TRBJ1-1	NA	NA	CASSQAGTSGTEAFF	TGTGCCAGCAGCCAAGCCGGGACGTCGGGCACTGAAGCTTTCTTT
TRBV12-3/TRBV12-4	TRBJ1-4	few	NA	CASSFSSQGGGKLFF	TGTGCCAGCAGTTTCTCGTCCCAGGGAGGAGGAAAACTGTTTTTT
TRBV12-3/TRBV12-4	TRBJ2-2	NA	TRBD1	CASYRPGTAGTGELFF	TGTGCCAGCTACCGCCCTGGGACAGCCGGCACCGGGGAGCTGTTTTTT
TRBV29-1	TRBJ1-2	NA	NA	CSVALGINYGYTF	TGCAGCGTTGCCCTCGGGATTAACTATGGCTACACCTTC
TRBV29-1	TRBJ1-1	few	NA	CSAVKREKAFF	TGCAGCGCCGTAAAGAGGGAAAAAGCTTTCTTT
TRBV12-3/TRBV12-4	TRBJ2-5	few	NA	CASSRQLQETQYF	TGTGCCAGCAGCCGACAGTTACAAGAGACCCAGTACTTC
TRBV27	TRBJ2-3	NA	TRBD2	CARSLFPSGGATDTQYF	TGTGCCAGAAGTTTATTCCCTAGCGGGGGGGCGACAGATACGCAGTATTTT
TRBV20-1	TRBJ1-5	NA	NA	CSATKGGGNQPQHF	TGCAGTGCTACGAAAGGGGGGGGAAATCAGCCCCAGCATTTT
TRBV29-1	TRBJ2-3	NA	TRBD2	CSVDGAGGADTQYF	TGCAGCGTTGATGGAGCGGGGGGCGCAGATACGCAGTATTTT
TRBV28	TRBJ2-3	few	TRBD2	CASSFSGYSTDTQYF	TGTGCCAGCAGTTTTAGCGGGTACAGCACAGATACGCAGTATTTT
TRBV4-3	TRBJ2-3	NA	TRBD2	CASSQRSSGGGTDTQYF	TGCGCCAGCAGCCAAAGGTCTAGCGGGGGAGGCACAGATACGCAGTATTTT
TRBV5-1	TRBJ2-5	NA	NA	CASSLDSRTQETQYF	TGCGCCAGCAGCTTGGACTCGCGCACCCAAGAGACCCAGTACTTC
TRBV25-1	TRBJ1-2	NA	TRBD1	CASSGDRGYYGYTF	TGTGCCAGCAGTGGGGACAGGGGTTACTATGGCTACACCTTC
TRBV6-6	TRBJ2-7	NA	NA	CASSYSTVEGGYEQYF	TGTGCCAGCAGTTACTCGACAGTTGAGGGGGGATACGAGCAGTACTTC
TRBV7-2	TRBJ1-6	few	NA	CASSLDYSPLHF	TGTGCCAGCAGCTTAGATTACTCACCCCTCCACTTT
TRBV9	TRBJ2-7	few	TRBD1	CASSLSGQGYEQYF	TGTGCCAGCAGCCTCTCGGGACAGGGCTACGAGCAGTACTTC
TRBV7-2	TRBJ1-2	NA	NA	CASSFRGAWGYTF	TGTGCCAGCAGCTTCAGGGGAGCTTGGGGCTACACCTTC
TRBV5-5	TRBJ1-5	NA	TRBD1	CASSRQGRGSNQPQHF	TGTGCCAGCAGCCGACAGGGGCGCGGGAGCAATCAGCCCCAGCATTTT
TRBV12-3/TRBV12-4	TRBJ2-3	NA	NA	CASKAGYSTDTQYF	TGTGCCAGCAAGGCGGGGTATAGCACAGATACGCAGTATTTT
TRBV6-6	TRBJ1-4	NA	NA	CASSRDDEKLFF	TGTGCCAGCAGCAGGGATGATGAAAAACTGTTTTTT
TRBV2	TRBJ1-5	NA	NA	CASSELGANQPQHF	TGTGCCAGCAGTGAACTGGGGGCGAATCAGCCCCAGCATTTT
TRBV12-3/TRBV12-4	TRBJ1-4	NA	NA	CASSLGQAARKLFF	TGTGCCAGCAGTTTAGGTCAAGCAGCCAGGAAACTGTTTTTT
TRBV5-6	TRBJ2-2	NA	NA	CASSLGGSGTGELFF	TGTGCCAGCAGCTTAGGAGGGAGCGGGACCGGGGAGCTGTTTTTT
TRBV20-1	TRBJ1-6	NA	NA	CSASYRSLGKGPLHF	TGCAGTGCTAGTTACAGGTCCCTCGGGAAGGGACCCCTCCACTTT
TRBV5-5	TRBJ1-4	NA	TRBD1	CASSPAGGGVRNEKLFF	TGTGCCAGCAGCCCGGCAGGGGGCGGAGTCAGGAATGAAAAACTGTTTTTT
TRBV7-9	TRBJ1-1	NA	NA	CASSFTPSMNTEAFF	TGTGCCAGCAGCTTTACCCCCTCAATGAACACTGAAGCTTTCTTT
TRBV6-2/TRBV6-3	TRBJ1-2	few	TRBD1	CASSDRDYGYTF	TGTGCCAGCAGCGACAGGGACTATGGCTACACCTTC
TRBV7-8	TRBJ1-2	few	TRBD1	CASSPTPGTVNYGYTF	TGTGCCAGCAGCCCGACCCCCGGGACAGTTAACTATGGCTACACCTTC
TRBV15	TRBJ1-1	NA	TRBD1	CATSTTGTEAFF	TGTGCCACCAGCACGACAGGGACTGAAGCTTTCTTT
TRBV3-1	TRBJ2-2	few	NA	CASSQDPGGTGELFF	TGTGCCAGCAGCCAAGATCCAGGGGGGACCGGGGAGCTGTTTTTT
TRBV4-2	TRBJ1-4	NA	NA	CASSPGTSPEKLFF	TGTGCCAGCAGCCCGGGAACCTCCCCAGAAAAACTGTTTTTT
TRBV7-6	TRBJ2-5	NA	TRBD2	CASNTGVAGRETQYF	TGTGCCAGCAACACCGGTGTAGCGGGGAGGGAGACCCAGTACTTC
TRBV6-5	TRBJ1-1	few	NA	CASSRTAGVDTEAFF	TGTGCCAGCAGTAGGACAGCGGGGGTCGACACTGAAGCTTTCTTT
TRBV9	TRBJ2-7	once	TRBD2	CASSVKAGGIPEQYF	TGTGCCAGCAGCGTAAAAGCGGGGGGTATCCCCGAGCAGTACTTC
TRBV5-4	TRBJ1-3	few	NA	CASSPGLSGNTIYF	TGTGCCAGCAGCCCGGGGCTCTCTGGAAACACCATATATTTT
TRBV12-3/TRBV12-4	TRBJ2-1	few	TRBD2	CASSRGLGSYNEQFF	TGTGCCAGCAGTCGGGGACTAGGCTCCTACAATGAGCAGTTCTTC
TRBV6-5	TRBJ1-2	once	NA	CASSYSEQNYGYTF	TGTGCCAGCAGTTACTCAGAACAAAACTATGGCTACACCTTC